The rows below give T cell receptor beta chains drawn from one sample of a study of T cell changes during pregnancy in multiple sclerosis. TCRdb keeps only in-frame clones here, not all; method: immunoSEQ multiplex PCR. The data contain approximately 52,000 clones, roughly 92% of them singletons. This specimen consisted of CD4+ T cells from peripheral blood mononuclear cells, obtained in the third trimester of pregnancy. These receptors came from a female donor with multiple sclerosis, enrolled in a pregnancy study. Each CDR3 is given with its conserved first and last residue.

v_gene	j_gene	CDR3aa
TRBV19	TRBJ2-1	CASSPAPGAFF
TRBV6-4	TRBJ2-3	CASSDSSGRAPDTQYF
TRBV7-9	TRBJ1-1	CASSSQGFMNTEAFF
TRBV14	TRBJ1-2	CASSPGPGQWGYGYTF
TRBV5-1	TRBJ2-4	CASSLNRDSGIQYF
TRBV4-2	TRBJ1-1	CASSHKDTGSEAFF
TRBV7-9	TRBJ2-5	CASSLARGGGETQYF
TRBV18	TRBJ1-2	CASSPGLNYGYTF
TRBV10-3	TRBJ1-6	CAISSRGDSPLHF
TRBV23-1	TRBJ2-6	CASIPKQVSGANVLTF
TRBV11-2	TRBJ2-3	CASSLGLAGGADTQYF
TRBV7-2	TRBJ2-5	CASRLSAGAKETQYF
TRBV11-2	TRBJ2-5	CASSLGGGTSGRRRGTQYF
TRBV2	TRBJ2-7	CASSGQGGLGYEQYF
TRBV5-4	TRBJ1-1	CASSYDRSTEAFF
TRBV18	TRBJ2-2	CASSLLDSTGELFF
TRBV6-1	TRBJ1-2	CASSARQGIYGYTF
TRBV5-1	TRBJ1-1	CASSWRQGAISNTEAFF
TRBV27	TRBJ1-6	CASSLTADNSPLHF
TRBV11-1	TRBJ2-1	CASSKYYSGGPYNEQFF
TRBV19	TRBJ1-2	CASSSGTYTVYGYTF
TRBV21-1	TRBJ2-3	CASSPRTAYTDTQYF
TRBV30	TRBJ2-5	CAWSLGLGETQYF
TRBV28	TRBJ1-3	CASSLPRAGNTIYF
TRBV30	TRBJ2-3	CAWSATSGASTDTQYF
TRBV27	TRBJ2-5	CASRRGEERETQYF
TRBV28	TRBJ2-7	CAPGGLGCYEQYF
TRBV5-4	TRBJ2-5	CASSLGTGVEETQYF
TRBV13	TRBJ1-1	CASSPGTGGLRGTEAFF
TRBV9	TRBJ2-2	CASSVASGSNGELFF
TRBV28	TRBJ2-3	CASTSLLNTDTQYF
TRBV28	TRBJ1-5	CATLSPGEGQPQHF
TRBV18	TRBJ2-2	CASSLRQGTNTGELFF
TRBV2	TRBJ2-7	CASRGRTGPFSYEQYF
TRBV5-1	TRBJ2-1	CASSLRPGPYNEQFF
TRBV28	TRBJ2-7	CASSLAGGDRTYEQYF
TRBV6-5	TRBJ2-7	CASSYSSSYEQYF
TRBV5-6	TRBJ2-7	CASSATPRGHHDEQYF
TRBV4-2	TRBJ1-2	CASSQDGTEDGYTF
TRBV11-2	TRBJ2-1	CASSVQANNEQFF
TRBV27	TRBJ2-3	CASSLRAGGDTQYF
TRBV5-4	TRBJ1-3	CASSLRGSGNTIYF
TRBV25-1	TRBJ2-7	CASSVPGRLQYF
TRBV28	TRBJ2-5	CASSLIGGGDQETQYF
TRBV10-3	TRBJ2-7	CAISDSGTSRDEQYF
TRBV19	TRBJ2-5	CASSIAAGSETQYF
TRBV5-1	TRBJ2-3	CASSSLGRDTDTQYF
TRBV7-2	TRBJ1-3	CASSPGTGQDTIYF